The 11 T cell receptor beta chains given below trace back to one sample, sequenced in a study of cytomegalovirus exposure and HLA in healthy donors. Data came from immunoSEQ multiplex PCR; TCRdb stores just in-frame clones and leaves some out. The sample yields 100,000 to 120,000 clones, around 87% seen once. The material sequenced was PBMCs. These receptors were taken from a woman between 25 and 40 years old in good health and CMV-seropositive.

The chain recombines TRBV9 with TRBJ1-1; TRBD1 is a possible D gene (6 bases). Germline-derived CDR1 and CDR2 are SGDLS and YYNGEE. The CDR3 sequence is 14 residues long. With 4 bases removed from V and 0 bases from J, the gap between germline ends came to 10 bases. DNA for the CDR3: TGTGCCAGCAGCCCAGGGGTTATGAACACTGAAGCTTTCTTT. Its translation: CASSPGVMNTEAFF. Full variable domain (outside the CDR3, taken from reference TRBV9 and TRBJ1-1): DSGVTQTPKHLITATGQRVTLRCSPRSGDLSVYWYQQSLDQGLQFLIQYYNGEERAKGNILERFSAQQFPDLHSELNLSSLELGDSALYFCASSPGVMNTEAFFGQGTRLTVV.

The V and J genes are TRBV7-3 and TRBJ2-7, with D tentatively TRBD2 (6 bases). The CDR3 loop spans 15 amino acids. The germline V gene encodes CDR1 SGHTA and CDR2 FQGTGA. V was trimmed by 2 bases and J by 3 bases, leaving 14 bases between them. Here the CDR3 DNA reads TGTGCCAGCAGCTTATTTTCGGGAGAGAACTACGAGCAGTACTTC. Its protein product is CASSLFSGENYEQYF.

The chain links TRBV30 to TRBJ2-2, with 13 nucleotides matching TRBD2. The germline V gene encodes CDR1 GTSNPN and CDR2 SVGIG (reference sequence). V lost 2 bases, J lost 3 bases, and 3 bases stayed unmatched. The CDR3 contains 16 residues. The CDR3 here is CAWSSGLAGYTGELFF. CDR3 coding DNA: TGTGCCTGGAGTTCGGGACTAGCGGGATACACCGGGGAGCTGTTTTTT. The whole variable domain, filled in from reference TRBV30 and TRBJ2-2, reads SQTIHQWPATLVQPVGSPLSLECTVEGTSNPNLYWYRQAAGRGLQLLFYSVGIGQISSEVPQNLSASRPQDRQFILSSKKLLLSDSGFYLCAWSSGLAGYTGELFFGEGSRLTVL.

This clone has only a few counts. V is TRBV7-9 and J is TRBJ2-3; 10 bases map to TRBD2. Germline-derived CDR1 and CDR2 are SEHNR and FQNEAQ (reference sequence). J gave up 0 bases and V 10 bases, and 7 bases lay outside the gene matches. The CDR3 totals 15 residues. In nucleotides, the CDR3 is TGTGCCACAGGGACTAGCGTCTCTAGCACAGATACGCAGTATTTT. Protein product: CATGTSVSSTDTQYF.

The chain uses TRBV4-2 and TRBJ2-2; TRBD2 matches 12 bases. CDR1 is LGHNA, CDR2 YNFKEQ, per germline. The CDR3 has 17 residues. Trimming took 0 bases from V and 6 from J; bases not matched to a gene: 5. The CDR3 loop is CASSQDLAGGHSGELFF. The CDR3 DNA reads as TGTGCCAGCAGCCAAGATCTAGCGGGGGGGCACTCCGGGGAGCTGTTTTTT.

J is TRBJ2-3 and V is TRBV10-3; D might be TRBD1 (5 bases). Germline V gives CDR1 ENHRY, CDR2 SYGVKD. Trimming took 4 bases from V and 5 from J, leaving 22 bases between them. CDR3 length: 17 residues. The CDR3 sequence: CAISVVDGKIRGDTQYF. CDR3 coding DNA: TGTGCCATCAGTGTAGTGGACGGTAAGATAAGGGGAGATACGCAGTATTTT.

This sequence joins TRBV19 and TRBJ1-2, with TRBD1 matching 9 bases. The CDR3 has 15 residues. V was pared by 6 bases and J by 3 bases, with 8 bases of the junction left unmatched. Germline loops: CDR1 LNHDA, CDR2 SQIVND (reference sequence). The CDR3 DNA reads TGTGCCAGTAGACAGGGGGCTATTTCATACTATGGCTACACCTTC. The encoded protein is CASRQGAISYYGYTF.

This chain links TRBV6-5 with TRBJ1-2; possible D gene TRBD1, 5 bases. CDR3 length: 13 residues. CDR1 is MNHEY and CDR2 is SVGAGI in the germline V gene. V was cut by 5 bases and J by 8 bases, with 15 bases left in between. CDR3 bases: TGTGCCAGCAGTACTGGGACGGCGGGAGGCTACACCTTC. This gives the protein CASSTGTAGGYTF.

The chain carries TRBV9 and TRBJ1-1; 7 bases fit TRBD1. The CDR3 has 15 amino acids. J gave up 4 bases and V 4 bases, and 10 bases lay outside the gene matches. Germline values: CDR1 SGDLS, CDR2 YYNGEE. In nucleotides, the CDR3 is TGTGCCAGCAGCACAGGGGACTTGGGGGGCACTGAAGCTTTCTTT. As protein: CASSTGDLGGTEAFF.

The chain has TRBV5-6 and TRBJ2-7, with D maybe TRBD1 (5 bases). Germline-derived CDR1 and CDR2 are SGHDT and YYEEEE. The CDR3 is 14 residues long. Trimming took off 1 base at V and 5 bases at J, with 13 bases between the two ends. The CDR3 sequence: CASSLQGSRDEQYF. CDR3 in DNA: TGTGCCAGCAGCTTGCAGGGTTCTCGGGACGAGCAGTACTTC.

J is TRBJ2-1 and V is TRBV6-6; tentatively, D is TRBD1 (5 bases). Germline-derived CDR1 and CDR2 are MNHNY and SVGAGI (reference sequence). This CDR3 spans 16 amino acids. Trimming removed 0 bases at V and 5 bases at J, with 14 bases between. This CDR3 reads CASSYSSGAANNEQFF. The DNA for the CDR3 is TGTGCCAGCAGTTACTCTTCTGGGGCCGCCAACAATGAGCAGTTCTTC.